This TCR beta chain was profiled in a study of T cells after yellow fever vaccination. Study results and caveats: Subsequent booster samples again held most clones from primary vaccination (more than 95% CD4, roughly 91% CD8). Clonotypes shared by both compartments, CD4 and CD8, made up a small share.

This clonotype has ten or more counts. Germline CDR1 reads SGHAT; CDR2 reads FQNNGV. V dropped 5 bases and J dropped 8 bases, with 12 bases sitting between them. The CDR3 length is 12 residues. Synthesis of TCR cDNA relied on 5'RACE template switching, which attached a universal primer site and UMIs. TCRdb redid the calling of the 5' RACE reads with MiXCR, one entry per CDR3 protein. The profile shows fewer than 35,000 distinct CDR3 sequences, over 9.5% of them singletons. The sample here was PBMCs, either bulk or a sorted T-cell subset (CD4+, CD8+, memory, or dextramer-sorted; not recorded which), taken about 2 weeks after the first yellow fever vaccination. The rearrangement links TRBV11-2 to TRBJ2-5, with D maybe TRBD2 (5 bases). This receptor was obtained from a young man who received the YFV17D yellow fever vaccine. DNA for the CDR3: TGTGCCAGCAGCAGACCCCGGGATACCCAGTACTTC. Its protein is CASSRPRDTQYF.